A single sample is the source of the 16 T cell receptor beta chains below, sequenced in a study of human T cells and chemical hapten exposure. TCRdb reprocessed the RACE reads with MiXCR, giving one entry per CDR3 protein. Here the sample spans nearly 55,000 distinct CDR3 sequences, 9.5% to 10% being singletons. Time point: patch test 2, 6 weeks after DPC sensitization. Treatment indicated: therapeutic diphenylcyclopropenone sensitization with weekly scalp DPC. Sequences were derived from whole blood, sampled in connection with sensitization to the hapten diphenylcyclopropenone (DPC). These TCRs come from a woman between 45 and 65 years old with alopecia areata. Some clones in this sample may be carry-over from other donors' samples.

This clonotype was seen at least ten times. The chain employs TRBV4-1 and TRBJ2-1; TRBD2 agrees at 12 bases. In germline, CDR1 is MGHRA, CDR2 YSYEKL. CDR3 length: 18 amino acids. Trimming removed 0 bases from V and 9 bases from J; junction bases left unmatched: 12. CDR3 nucleotides: TGCGCCAGCAGCCAAGAAATCCCGACTAGCGGGAGTGGAGGTGAGCAGTTCTTC. Translating gives CASSQEIPTSGSGGEQFF.

The chain uses TRBV7-6 and TRBJ1-4; TRBD1 matches 8 bases. From germline, CDR1 is SGHVS and CDR2 FNYEAQ. The J segment lost 8 bases and the V segment lost 4 bases, leaving 6 bases of the junction unmatched. CDR3 length equals 14 residues. This CDR3 reads CASSWTDRDEKLFF. As DNA, the CDR3 is TGTGCCAGCAGCTGGACGGACAGGGACGAAAAACTGTTTTTT. The variable domain in full, completed from reference TRBV7-6 and TRBJ1-4, reads GAGVSQSPRYKVTKRGQDVALRCDPISGHVSLYWYRQALGQGPEFLTYFNYEAQQDKSGLPNDRFSAERPEGSISTLTIQRTEQRDSAMYRCASSWTDRDEKLFFGSGTQLSVL.

This clonotype was recorded many times. This chain connects TRBV7-2 to TRBJ1-2, with a weak D call TRBD1 (6 bases). CDR3 length: 15 residues. CDR1 is SGHTA and CDR2 is FQGNSA in the germline V gene. Trimming shortened V by 4 bases and J by 8 bases, and 20 bases separated the two germline ends. The CDR3 sequence is CASSSSRGALRGYTF. The CDR3 DNA sequence: TGTGCCAGCAGCTCCTCCCGGGGGGCGCTGAGGGGCTACACCTTC.

This clonotype was recorded at least ten times. CDR3 sequence: CASSFGQSSSYNSPLHF. CDR3 nucleotide sequence: TGTGCCAGCAGCTTTGGACAGTCGAGCTCCTATAATTCACCCCTCCACTTT. V is TRBV7-2 and J is TRBJ1-6; a possible D gene is TRBD1 (6 bases). The CDR3 runs to 17 residues. The V gene lost 3 bases and the J gene lost 0 bases, with 12 bases spanning the gap. Germline loops: CDR1 SGHTA, CDR2 FQGNSA.

This clonotype occurred many times. This CDR3 reads CSVDAGPNTDTQYF. CDR3 DNA: TGCAGCGTTGATGCGGGGCCTAACACAGATACGCAGTATTTT. The V gene is TRBV29-1, the J gene TRBJ2-3; a possible D gene is TRBD2 (6 bases). Trimming cost V 3 bases and J 2 bases, with 12 bases left between them. Germline CDR1 and CDR2: SQVTM and ANQGSEA. The CDR3 is 14 amino acids.

This clonotype was detected only a few times. The chain links TRBV28 to TRBJ2-7; 7 bases are a match to TRBD1. The trim removed 5 bases at V and 3 bases at J, leaving 13 bases unmatched. The CDR3 is 16 amino acids. Germline V gene lookup returns CDR1 MDHEN and CDR2 SYDVKM. CDR3 nucleotide sequence: TGTGCCAGCAGTAGCCCCCGGACAGGCATCAACTACGAGCAGTACTTC. Its protein is CASSSPRTGINYEQYF.

This chain connects TRBV7-9 to TRBJ2-6, with a tentative D call TRBD2 (6 bases). V was clipped by 2 bases and J by 1 base, with 6 bases between them. In germline, CDR1 is SEHNR, CDR2 FQNEAQ (reference sequence). The CDR3 runs to 15 residues. This CDR3 reads CASSLRGSGANVLTF. The CDR3 region has the DNA TGTGCCAGCAGCTTACGGGGGTCTGGGGCCAACGTCCTGACTTTC.

The chain links TRBV2 to TRBJ2-7; D call uncertain. Germline V CDR1 and CDR2: SNHLY, FYNNEI. CDR3 size: 12 residues. V lost 7 bases and J 3 bases, leaving 10 bases between the germline ends. CDR3 nucleotides: TGTGCCAGCACTCCGAACTACTACGAGCAGTACTTC. This gives the protein CASTPNYYEQYF.

There are many counts of this clonotype. The genes are TRBV7-2 and TRBJ2-3, with TRBD2 identical over 8 bases. With V trimmed by 2 bases and J by 2 bases, 15 bases remained unmatched. The CDR3 length is 19 residues. Germline V gene data show CDR1 as SGHTA and CDR2 as FQGNSA. Here the CDR3 reads CASSLSLTRGARTTDTQYF. In DNA, the CDR3 is TGTGCCAGCAGCTTATCCTTAACGCGGGGGGCCCGAACCACAGATACGCAGTATTTT.

The V and J genes are TRBV11-2 and TRBJ1-1; 10 bases are shared with TRBD1. The CDR3 runs 14 residues. The V and J ends lost 10 bases and 7 bases, in that order; junction bases with no gene match: 12. The germline V gene has CDR1 SGHAT and CDR2 FQNNGV. The CDR3 protein is CATEFGDRGGEAFF. DNA of the CDR3: TGTGCCACCGAATTCGGGGACAGGGGAGGTGAAGCTTTCTTT.

This clonotype was seen only a few times. The CDR3 here is CASSFRTSGTQYF. CDR3 bases: TGTGCCAGCAGTTTTCGGACGTCGGGGACGCAGTATTTT. This chain uses TRBV12-3 or TRBV12-4 with TRBJ2-3; possible D gene TRBD2, 5 bases. With 3 bases removed from V and 9 bases from J, the gap between germline ends came to 13 bases. This CDR3 is built from 13 residues.

This chain connects TRBV6-2 or TRBV6-3 to TRBJ2-6; D remains ambiguous. The V end lost 7 bases, the J end lost 4 bases, and 8 bases lay between the germline ends. The V gene's germline CDR1 is MNHEY and CDR2 SVGEGT. The CDR3 runs to 13 residues. CDR3 sequence (DNA): TGTGCCAGCACCCCCGTGGGGGCCAACGTCCTGACTTTC. Translation gives CASTPVGANVLTF.

The chain uses TRBV3-1 and TRBJ2-1; D remains ambiguous. Germline assignment: CDR1 LGHDT and CDR2 YNNKEL (reference sequence). V lost 1 base and J 2 bases, leaving 9 bases between the germline ends. This CDR3 comprises 15 residues. Here the CDR3 reads CASSQGASAYNEQFF. The CDR3 coding sequence is TGTGCCAGCAGCCAAGGGGCTAGTGCCTACAATGAGCAGTTCTTC.

This chain connects TRBV6-5 to TRBJ1-5; D possibly corresponds to TRBD1 (5 bases). V was trimmed by 2 bases and J by 5 bases, leaving 10 bases between them. Per the germline V gene, CDR1 is MNHEY and CDR2 is SVGAGI. There are 14 residues in the CDR3. The CDR3 coding sequence is TGTGCCAGCAGTTACGGGGGGTCCCATCAGCCCCAGCATTTT. This translates into CASSYGGSHQPQHF.

This clonotype came up a few times. The rearrangement joins TRBV5-8 to TRBJ1-1; D ambiguous. The CDR3 is 12 amino acids. Germline CDR1 and CDR2: SGHTS and YDEGEE. With 4 bases removed from V and 3 bases from J, the gap between germline ends came to 7 bases. CDR3 in DNA: TGTGCCAGCAGCCGATCCTACACTGAAGCTTTCTTT. Protein sequence: CASSRSYTEAFF.

Concerning this clonotype itself: A read error may explain this, as a much larger clone is one base away. J is TRBJ1-5 and V is TRBV2; 7 bases are a match to TRBD1. Germline V gives CDR1 SNHLY, CDR2 FYNNEI. Trimming removed 8 bases from V and 2 bases from J; junction bases left unmatched: 9. The CDR3 length is 15 residues. The CDR3: CASGSGTVGNQPQHF. CDR3 nucleotide sequence: TGTGCCAGCGGTTCCGGGACAGTGGGCAATCAGCCCCAGCATTTT. Full variable domain (remainder filled in from reference TRBV2 and TRBJ1-5): EPEVTQTPSHQVTQMGQEVILRCVPISNHLYFYWYRQILGQKVEFLVSFYNNEISEKSEIFDDQFSVERPDGSNFTLKIRSTKLEDSAMYFCASGSGTVGNQPQHFGDGTRLSIL.